This TCR beta chain was documented in a study of Tregs in tolerant kidney transplant recipients. This CDR3 spans 17 amino acids. The germline gives CDR1 SNHLY, CDR2 FYNNEI. The V segment lost 4 bases and the J segment 1 base; nucleotides outside the gene matches: 6. Profiled with immunoSEQ multiplex PCR; TCRdb holds only in-frame clones, not every one. The table has hundreds of thousands of clones, around 81% seen once. The sequencing input was CD4+ T cells from blood. The sequence was collected from a human donor in good health. V gene TRBV2 combines with J gene TRBJ2-2; TRBD1 agrees at 10 bases. CDR3 region: CASSVTGGRRNTGELFF. CDR3 coding DNA: TGTGCCAGCAGTGTGACAGGGGGCCGTCGGAACACCGGGGAGCTGTTTTTT. The whole variable domain, filled in from reference TRBV2 and TRBJ2-2, reads EPEVTQTPSHQVTQMGQEVILRCVPISNHLYFYWYRQILGQKVEFLVSFYNNEISEKSEIFDDQFSVERPDGSNFTLKIRSTKLEDSAMYFCASSVTGGRRNTGELFFGEGSRLTVL.